This T cell receptor beta chain was identified in a study of identical twins. Study-wide results and caveats: Partly confounded zero-insertion analyses could result from invariant MAIT and iNKT cells. Researchers reported excess low generation probability among twin-shared out-of-frame alpha sequences. Modelling approaches yielded underestimates of out-of-frame TCR alpha sharing between monozygotic twins. For cord blood, abundant beta clonotypes had fewer insertions, unlike memory repertoires, which showed none.

Germline V gives CDR1 SGDLS, CDR2 YYNGEE. Trimming cost V 2 bases and J 5 bases, with 13 bases left between them. The CDR3 runs to 15 residues. One entry per CDR3 protein results from TCRdb running MiXCR on the 5' RACE reads. The table has 1.5 million or so distinct CDR3 sequences, 25% to 35% seen once. As concerns this clonotype: Its antigen is unknown.

The material sequenced was cord blood. The J gene is TRBJ2-2, the V gene TRBV9, with D perhaps matching TRBD2 (5 bases). The receptor was isolated from a newborn girl in good health. The CDR3 is CASSVGGTWTGELFF. CDR3 coding DNA: TGTGCCAGCAGCGTCGGAGGCACCTGGACCGGGGAGCTGTTTTTT.